A single sample gave rise to the 20 T cell receptor beta chains below, sequenced in a study of regulatory T cells in long-lasting Graves disease. Noted time point: newly diagnosed GD, antithyroid drugs for less than 3 months. The TCR library was made from RNA that had been extracted from PBMCs in TRIzol. The TCR beta library used iRepertoire HTBI primers with Arm-PCR amplification of CDR3. TCRdb re-called the multiplex PCR reads with MiXCR, one entry per CDR3 protein. This table has approximately 470,000 distinct CDR3 sequences, 15% to 20% appearing once. Another study also made use of these data, one on T cells in Graves' hyperthyroidism and ophthalmopathy.

Specimen: peripheral blood mononuclear cells (PBMCs), collected at new diagnosis, from a patient treated with antithyroid drugs. Receptor source: a man aged 40-55 years with Graves disease.

In its sample, this clonotype was seen many times. This chain uses TRBV12-3 or TRBV12-4 with TRBJ2-5, with D perhaps TRBD2 (6 bases). The CDR3 consists of 15 residues. Trimming took 11 bases from V and 2 from J, leaving 21 bases between them. CDR3 protein: CAVGGEGGDQETQYF. CDR3 DNA sequence: TGTGCCGTGGGCGGGGAAGGAGGGGATCAAGAGACCCAGTACTTC.

The V call is TRBV12-3 or TRBV12-4, the J call TRBJ1-1, with 9 bases that match TRBD1. Unmatched junction bases numbered 5, after V lost 5 bases and J lost 4 bases. This CDR3 has 14 residues. CDR3 in amino acids: CASSLKTGGTEAFF. The CDR3 DNA sequence: TGTGCCAGCAGTCTCAAGACAGGGGGCACTGAAGCTTTCTTT.

This clonotype was observed many times. This chain joins TRBV7-9 and TRBJ2-4, with no clear D. V was clipped by 2 bases and J by 3 bases, with 8 bases between them. This CDR3 is 14 amino acids long. Germline V lookup: CDR1 SEHNR, CDR2 FQNEAQ (reference sequence). DNA of the CDR3: TGTGCCAGCAGCTTACTGGCGGACAAAAACATTCAGTACTTC. Translating it yields CASSLLADKNIQYF.

This clonotype was counted only a few times. The genes are TRBV4-2 and TRBJ2-2; TRBD1 might be the D (6 bases). The CDR3 runs to 16 residues. V was clipped by 4 bases and J by 1 base, with 13 bases between them. The germline gives CDR1 LGHNA, CDR2 YNFKEQ. The CDR3, as DNA: TGTGCCAGCAGCCCGAAGGGGGATATGAACACCGGGGAGCTGTTTTTT. It codes for CASSPKGDMNTGELFF.

This clonotype was detected many times. The chain combines TRBV18 with TRBJ2-7; 11 nucleotides line up with TRBD2. CDR3 length: 16 residues. The germline V gene encodes CDR1 KGHSH and CDR2 LQKENI. V gave up 3 bases and J gave up 6 bases; unmatched junction bases: 10. The CDR3 bases are TGTGCCAGCTCACCCCCTTTAGCGGGAGGGCCCTCCGAGCAGTACTTC. Translation: CASSPPLAGGPSEQYF.

This clonotype has at least ten counts. The rearrangement uses TRBV20-1 and TRBJ2-4; TRBD2 is a possible D gene (5 bases). This CDR3 spans 14 amino acids. Germline V gene lookup returns CDR1 DFQATT and CDR2 SNEGSKA (reference sequence). The ends were cut back, 6 bases at V and 2 bases at J, with 14 bases in the middle. The chain's CDR3 is CSATSGFSKNIQYF. DNA for the CDR3: TGCAGTGCAACCTCGGGGTTCTCCAAAAACATTCAGTACTTC.

The chain carries TRBV6-2 or TRBV6-3 and TRBJ2-3, with 10 bases matching TRBD1. Trimming cost V 0 bases and J 1 base; bases outside gene matches: 7. This CDR3 spans 18 amino acids. In germline, CDR1 is MNHEY, CDR2 SVGEGT. The CDR3 sequence is CASSYSSAGTGGTDTQYF. CDR3 bases: TGTGCCAGCAGTTACTCAAGCGCTGGGACAGGGGGCACAGATACGCAGTATTTT.

This clonotype was observed many times. The J gene is TRBJ2-5, the V gene TRBV7-8; TRBD2 might be the D (5 bases). Germline CDR1 reads SGHVS; CDR2 reads FQNEAQ. V gave up 5 bases and J gave up 4 bases, with 14 bases separating them. There are 14 residues in the CDR3. As DNA, the CDR3 is TGTGCCAGCAGCCCGGAGGTAGGCCGAGAGACCCAGTACTTC. Translating gives CASSPEVGRETQYF.

Only a few counts were recorded for this clonotype. The chain recombines TRBV27 with TRBJ2-5; TRBD1 aligns across 9 bases. V lost 4 bases, J lost 3 bases, and 9 bases stayed unmatched. Germline assignment: CDR1 MNHEY and CDR2 SMNVEV (reference sequence). CDR3 size: 16 residues. The CDR3 spells CASSSYGQGTEETQYF. CDR3 DNA: TGTGCCAGCAGTTCTTATGGACAGGGGACGGAAGAGACCCAGTACTTC.

This clonotype was seen repeatedly, ten times or more. V is TRBV5-1 and J is TRBJ2-3; D may be TRBD2 (6 bases). Between the trimmed V and J ends, which lost 2 bases and 0 bases, there was a span of 10 bases. The CDR3 is made up of 15 amino acids. Germline V gene data show CDR1 as SGHRS and CDR2 as YFSETQ. The CDR3 sequence is CASSFAGTSTDTQYF. As DNA, the CDR3 is TGCGCCAGCAGCTTCGCAGGGACTAGCACAGATACGCAGTATTTT.

This clonotype was detected many times. This sequence joins TRBV27 and TRBJ2-7, with 13 bases aligning to TRBD2. The CDR3 loop spans 15 amino acids. Trimming at V came to 5 bases and at J to 2 bases, leaving 3 bases not matched to a gene. CDR1 MNHEY and CDR2 SMNVEV come from the germline V gene (reference sequence). The CDR3 DNA reads as TGTGCCAGCAGTGCCGGACTAGCGGGGGCCTACGAGCAGTACTTC. Translating it yields CASSAGLAGAYEQYF.

This clonotype came up a few times. This may arise from a read error, as a much more abundant clone is one base away. The chain combines TRBV7-2 with TRBJ2-3, with a possible D match to TRBD2 (6 bases). Germline V lookup: CDR1 SGHTA, CDR2 FQGNSA. V dropped 5 bases and J dropped 4 bases, with 10 bases sitting between them. This CDR3 is 13 amino acids long. CDR3 residues: CASSTRRADTQYF. The DNA for the CDR3 is TGTGCCAGCAGCACCCGGAGGGCAGATACGCAGTATTTT.

V is TRBV6-9 and J is TRBJ2-7; 7 bases line up with TRBD1. After removal of 3 bases from V and 0 bases from J, the junction contained 11 bases not matched to a gene. This CDR3 region has 17 residues. The germline V gene has CDR1 MNHGY and CDR2 SVAAGI. This CDR3 is CASSYSTGTVASYEQYF. CDR3 nucleotides: TGTGCCAGCAGTTACTCAACCGGGACAGTGGCCTCCTACGAGCAGTACTTC.

This clonotype has a count of ten or more. The V call is TRBV2, the J call TRBJ2-7, with D maybe TRBD2 (5 bases). Trimming shortened V by 10 bases and J by 1 base, and 11 bases separated the two germline ends. The CDR3 consists of 12 residues. CDR1 is SNHLY and CDR2 is FYNNEI in the germline V gene. The CDR3 protein is CAKGARSYEQYF. The CDR3 region has the DNA TGTGCCAAGGGAGCCCGATCCTACGAGCAGTACTTC.

This clonotype was counted ten times or more. The rearrangement joins TRBV27 to TRBJ2-3; 7 bases are a match to TRBD2. V gave up 6 bases and J gave up 2 bases; unmatched junction bases: 8. Germline-derived CDR1 and CDR2 are MNHEY and SMNVEV (reference sequence). The CDR3 runs 15 residues. CDR3 sequence reads: CASSRERDYTDTQYF. In DNA, the CDR3 is TGTGCCAGCAGCCGCGAGCGGGACTACACAGATACGCAGTATTTT.

In this sample, this clonotype turned up many times. The V gene is TRBV2, the J gene TRBJ2-7; 9 bases are shared with TRBD1. V dropped 5 bases and J dropped 6; count of bases not matched to a gene: 11. Germline CDR1 SNHLY, CDR2 FYNNEI. CDR3 length equals 15 residues. The CDR3 is CASSPNRGRRSEQYF. The CDR3 bases are TGTGCCAGCAGTCCGAACAGGGGGCGTAGGTCCGAGCAGTACTTC.

This clonotype was detected many times. The V gene is TRBV11-2, the J gene TRBJ2-4, with D unclear. Per the germline V gene, CDR1 is SGHAT and CDR2 is FQNNGV. Trimming stripped 6 bases from V and 6 bases from J, with 9 bases between. The CDR3 sequence is 12 residues long. CDR3: CASRLESNIQYF. The CDR3 coding sequence is TGTGCCAGCAGACTCGAATCAAACATTCAGTACTTC. The whole variable domain, filled in from reference TRBV11-2 and TRBJ2-4, reads EAGVAQSPRYKIIEKRQSVAFWCNPISGHATLYWYQQILGQGPKLLIQFQNNGVVDDSQLPKDRFSAERLKGVDSTLKIQPAKLEDSAVYLCASRLESNIQYFGAGTRLSVL.

This clonotype came up many times. The rearrangement uses TRBV28 and TRBJ1-2, with D unresolved. The CDR3 runs to 14 residues. Trimming removed 5 bases at V and 6 bases at J, with 16 bases between. CDR1 and CDR2 from the germline V gene are MDHEN and SYDVKM. DNA for the CDR3: TGTGCCAGCAGTACCACCCTTGGGCAGGATGGCTACACCTTC. Protein: CASSTTLGQDGYTF.

This clonotype has a count of ten or more. The J gene is TRBJ2-7, the V gene TRBV7-3, with 7 nucleotides matching TRBD2. The germline CDR1 and CDR2 sequences are SGHTA and FQGTGA. The trim removed 5 bases at V and 4 bases at J, leaving 5 bases unmatched. This CDR3 comprises 13 residues. CDR3: CASSLAGEYEQYF. Here the CDR3 DNA reads TGTGCCAGCAGCCTCGCGGGGGAGTACGAGCAGTACTTC.

This clonotype was detected many times. V is TRBV11-2 and J is TRBJ2-5; D gene unclear. CDR1 and CDR2 (germline): SGHAT, FQNNGV. V dropped 1 base and J dropped 4 bases, with 10 bases sitting between them. This CDR3 has 14 amino acids. The CDR3, as DNA: TGTGCCAGCAGCTTAGTTTTGGCGTCAGAGACCCAGTACTTC. Its protein is CASSLVLASETQYF.